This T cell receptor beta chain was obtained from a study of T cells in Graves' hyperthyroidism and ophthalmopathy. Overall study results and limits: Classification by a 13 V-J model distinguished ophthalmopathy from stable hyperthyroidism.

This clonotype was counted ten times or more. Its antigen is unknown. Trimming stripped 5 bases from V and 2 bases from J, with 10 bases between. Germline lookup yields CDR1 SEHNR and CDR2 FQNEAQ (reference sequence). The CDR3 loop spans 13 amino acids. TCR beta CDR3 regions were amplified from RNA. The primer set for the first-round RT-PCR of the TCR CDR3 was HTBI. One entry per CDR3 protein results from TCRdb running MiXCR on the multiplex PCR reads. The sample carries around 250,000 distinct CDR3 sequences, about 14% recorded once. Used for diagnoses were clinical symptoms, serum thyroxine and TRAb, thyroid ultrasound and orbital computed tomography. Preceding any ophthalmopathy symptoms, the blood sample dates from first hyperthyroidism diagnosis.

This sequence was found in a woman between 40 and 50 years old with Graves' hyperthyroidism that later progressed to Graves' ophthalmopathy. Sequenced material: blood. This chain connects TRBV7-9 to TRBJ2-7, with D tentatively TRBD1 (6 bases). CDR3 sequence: CASSPTGTYEQYF. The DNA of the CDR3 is TGTGCCAGCAGCCCCACAGGGACCTACGAGCAGTACTTC.